The 30 T cell receptor beta chains in this list originate from one sample, sequenced in a study of blood T cell repertoires in COVID-19. Here immunoSEQ multiplex PCR was the method, and the copy in TCRdb shows in-frame clones only, minus some. The sample holds roughly 190,000 clones, about 88% seen once. The sample taken for sequencing was peripheral blood. The source is a woman aged 40-49 years who had recovered from COVID-19.

The rearrangement joins TRBV6-2 or TRBV6-3 to TRBJ1-2, with D perhaps matching TRBD1 (6 bases). This CDR3 spans 12 amino acids. The V and J ends lost 6 bases and 5 bases respectively, with 10 bases between them. Germline values: CDR1 MNHEY, CDR2 SVGEGT. The CDR3 DNA follows: TGTGCCAGCAGCCTCAGGGGTTATGGCTACACCTTC. Its translation is CASSLRGYGYTF.

This clone was counted a single time. The chain couples TRBV30 to TRBJ2-7, with TRBD2 matching over 7 bases. Germline assignment: CDR1 GTSNPN and CDR2 SVGIG (reference sequence). The CDR3 consists of 12 residues. V shed 5 bases, J shed 3 bases, and the junction held 4 bases outside the gene matches. CDR3 bases: TGTGCCTGGGAAAAGCGGGACTACGAGCAGTACTTC. Protein product: CAWEKRDYEQYF.

This chain joins TRBV28 and TRBJ2-7; 8 nucleotides line up with TRBD1. CDR3 size: 14 residues. With V trimmed by 2 bases and J by 5 bases, 5 bases remained unmatched. The germline gives CDR1 MDHEN, CDR2 SYDVKM. CDR3 sequence (DNA): TGTGCCAGCAGTTTAGGTCAGGGGGCCCACGAGCAGTACTTC. The encoded protein is CASSLGQGAHEQYF.

This clone was counted only a few times. The genes are TRBV19 and TRBJ1-2; 7 nucleotides agree with TRBD1. V lost 6 bases to trimming and J lost 4 bases; unmatched junction nucleotides: 11. There are 15 residues in the CDR3. Germline V gives CDR1 LNHDA, CDR2 SQIVND (reference sequence). The CDR3, as DNA: TGTGCCAGTAGGTTCTCTACAGGGGCTAGCTATGGCTACACCTTC. Protein product: CASRFSTGASYGYTF. Full variable domain (remainder filled in from reference TRBV19 and TRBJ1-2): DGGITQSPKYLFRKEGQNVTLSCEQNLNHDAMYWYRQDPGQGLRLIYYSQIVNDFQKGDIAEGYSVSREKKESFPLTVTSAQKNPTAFYLCASRFSTGASYGYTFGSGTRLTVV.

V and J are TRBV7-8 and TRBJ2-3; 13 bases fit TRBD2. The CDR3 runs to 15 residues. Germline-derived CDR1 and CDR2 are SGHVS and FQNEAQ. V gave up 5 bases and J gave up 4 bases; unmatched junction bases: 3. CDR3 sequence reads: CASSMGLAGSDTQYF. In DNA, the CDR3 is TGTGCCAGCAGCATGGGACTAGCGGGATCAGATACGCAGTATTTT.

This chain uses TRBV28 with TRBJ1-5; 9 bases line up with TRBD1. The germline V gene has CDR1 MDHEN and CDR2 SYDVKM. Unmatched junction bases numbered 8, after V lost 7 bases and J lost 1 base. The CDR3 consists of 16 residues. In DNA form, the CDR3 reads TGTGCCAGCATCCGGGGGGGACAGGGAAGCAATCAGCCCCAGCATTTT. Its translation: CASIRGGQGSNQPQHF.

This chain's CDR3 is CASSPRTPGGEQYF. CDR3 coding DNA: TGTGCCAGCAGCCCCCGGACACCCGGTGGAGAGCAGTACTTC. The V and J genes are TRBV9 and TRBJ2-7; TRBD1 might be the D (5 bases). The CDR3 totals 14 residues. V was cut by 4 bases and J by 7 bases, with 18 bases left in between. Germline CDR1 and CDR2: SGDLS and YYNGEE.

V gene TRBV11-2 combines with J gene TRBJ2-7; D perhaps matches TRBD2 (6 bases). CDR3 length: 14 amino acids. The germline V gene has CDR1 SGHAT and CDR2 FQNNGV. V lost 7 bases and J lost 6, with 19 bases in between. CDR3 sequence reads: CASTNTNRGSEQYF. DNA of the CDR3: TGTGCCAGCACCAATACGAACCGGGGGTCCGAGCAGTACTTC. Together with reference TRBV11-2 and TRBJ2-7, the CDR3 gives the full variable domain: EAGVAQSPRYKIIEKRQSVAFWCNPISGHATLYWYQQILGQGPKLLIQFQNNGVVDDSQLPKDRFSAERLKGVDSTLKIQPAKLEDSAVYLCASTNTNRGSEQYFGPGTRLTVT.

CDR3 nucleotide sequence: TGTGCCAGCAGCCAAGAAGGGACTAGCGGGAGCAAGTCCTACGAGCAGTACTTC. Translation gives CASSQEGTSGSKSYEQYF. The chain combines TRBV3-1 (or the pseudogene TRBV3-2) with TRBJ2-7, with TRBD2 matching over 14 bases. The junction had 5 bases not matched to a gene; V was cut back by 0 bases and J by 1 base. CDR3 length: 18 residues. CDR1 is LGHDT, CDR2 YNNKEL, per germline (reference sequence).

This sequence joins TRBV5-1 and TRBJ1-2; D is unresolved. The germline V and J ends were trimmed by 1 base and 0 bases, with 13 bases remaining between them. Per the germline V gene, CDR1 is SGHRS and CDR2 is YFSETQ. The CDR3 covers 16 residues. This CDR3 reads CASSLILGDSNYGYTF. CDR3 nucleotides: TGCGCCAGCAGCTTGATCCTAGGAGACTCTAACTATGGCTACACCTTC.

This rearrangement joins TRBV28 to TRBJ2-5; the D is unclear. CDR3 length: 13 residues. The germline V and J ends were trimmed by 5 bases and 6 bases, with 13 bases remaining between them. CDR1 is MDHEN, CDR2 SYDVKM, per germline. CDR3 in DNA: TGTGCCAGCAGTCAAACAGTATCCAAGACCCAGTACTTC. Protein sequence: CASSQTVSKTQYF.

V and J are TRBV7-2 and TRBJ1-2; 7 nucleotides agree with TRBD1. Trimming removed 4 bases from V and 3 bases from J; junction bases left unmatched: 5. CDR1 is SGHTA, CDR2 FQGNSA, per germline. The CDR3 runs to 14 residues. Here the CDR3 reads CASSSTGPDYGYTF. CDR3 DNA sequence: TGTGCCAGCAGCTCGACAGGGCCAGACTATGGCTACACCTTC.

V is TRBV24-1 and J is TRBJ2-2; D remains unclear. The CDR3 runs 13 residues. V was trimmed by 4 bases and J by 2 bases, leaving 4 bases between them. Per germline, CDR1 KGHDR and CDR2 SFDVKD. The CDR3 protein is CATSDPNTGELFF. The CDR3 DNA reads as TGTGCCACCAGTGACCCTAACACCGGGGAGCTGTTTTTT.

The V call is TRBV27, the J call TRBJ2-1; 9 nucleotides line up with TRBD2. Unmatched junction bases numbered 9, after V lost 8 bases and J lost 7 bases. CDR3 length: 14 amino acids. Germline CDR1 MNHEY, CDR2 SMNVEV (reference sequence). CDR3 nucleotide sequence: TGTGCCAGCGCGGGTGCGGGAGGGCCGAATGAGCAGTTCTTC. This codes for CASAGAGGPNEQFF.

This chain links TRBV27 with TRBJ1-2; D perhaps matches TRBD1 (6 bases). Per the germline V gene, CDR1 is MNHEY and CDR2 is SMNVEV (reference sequence). The CDR3 length is 13 residues. Trimming cost V 5 bases and J 5 bases, with 12 bases left between them. The CDR3 DNA reads TGTGCCAGCAGTCCGCCCGGACAGTATGGCTACACCTTC. Translating gives CASSPPGQYGYTF.

This clone was detected once. The J gene is TRBJ2-7, the V gene TRBV27; D remains unclear. Germline assignment: CDR1 MNHEY and CDR2 SMNVEV (reference sequence). The V end was cut by 5 bases, the J end by 1 base, with 12 bases between. This CDR3 is 14 amino acids long. The DNA for the CDR3 is TGTGCCAGCAGTAATAGACACCCTTCCTACGAGCAGTACTTC. Its protein is CASSNRHPSYEQYF.

The rearrangement links TRBV30 to TRBJ1-1, with TRBD1 as a possible D gene (5 bases). Germline assignment: CDR1 GTSNPN and CDR2 SVGIG (reference sequence). The germline V and J ends were trimmed by 4 bases and 6 bases, with 12 bases remaining between them. CDR3 length: 12 amino acids. CDR3 DNA sequence: TGTGCCTGGACCCGGGGGGGGGCTGAAGCTTTCTTT. This sequence encodes CAWTRGGAEAFF.

This clone was observed a handful of times. The V gene is TRBV6-1, the J gene TRBJ1-1; 11 bases map to TRBD1. The germline CDR1 and CDR2 sequences are MNHNS and SASEGT. The CDR3 is 15 amino acids. Trimming took 3 bases from V and 4 from J; bases not matched to a gene: 4. In DNA form, the CDR3 reads TGTGCCAGCAGTGAGGCGGGACAGGGGGGCACTGAAGCTTTCTTT. Encoded protein: CASSEAGQGGTEAFF.

The rearrangement joins TRBV18 to TRBJ2-7, with D possibly matching TRBD2 (5 bases). CDR3 length: 13 residues. CDR1 is KGHSH and CDR2 is LQKENI in the germline V gene. The ends were cut back, 10 bases at V and 1 base at J, with 14 bases in the middle. The CDR3 loop reads CATKGEGSYEQYF. CDR3 bases: TGTGCCACCAAGGGAGAAGGGTCCTACGAGCAGTACTTC. Drawing the rest from reference TRBV18 and TRBJ2-7, the complete variable domain is NAGVMQNPRHLVRRRGQEARLRCSPMKGHSHVYWYRQLPEEGLKFMVYLQKENIIDESGMPKERFSAEFPKEGPSILRIQQVVRGDSAAYFCATKGEGSYEQYFGPGTRLTVT.

V and J are TRBV12-3 or TRBV12-4 and TRBJ2-3; TRBD2 aligns across 7 bases. The trim removed 8 bases at V and 9 bases at J, leaving 2 bases unmatched. This CDR3 has 10 amino acids. The CDR3 here is CASGGGTQYF. The CDR3 DNA follows: TGTGCCAGCGGGGGGGGGACGCAGTATTTT.

The chain combines TRBV28 with TRBJ2-7; possibly TRBD1 for D (6 bases). Looked up from germline, CDR1 is MDHEN and CDR2 is SYDVKM. V gave up 6 bases and J gave up 6 bases, with 15 bases separating them. This CDR3 has 13 amino acids. This CDR3 is CASSSTGALEQYF. CDR3 DNA sequence: TGTGCCAGCAGCTCGACAGGAGCCCTCGAGCAGTACTTC.

The V and J genes are TRBV2 and TRBJ2-5; D is uncertain. This CDR3 is 11 amino acids long. CDR1 and CDR2 (germline): SNHLY, FYNNEI. Trimming stripped 3 bases from V and 4 bases from J, with 3 bases between. The CDR3 loop is CASSDRETQYF. The CDR3 DNA reads as TGTGCCAGCAGTGACAGAGAGACCCAGTACTTC.

The CDR3 nucleotides read TGTGCCAGTAGTACCGAAGCGGGATTGACCTACGAGCAGTACTTC. The encoded protein is CASSTEAGLTYEQYF. The V gene is TRBV19, the J gene TRBJ2-7; 7 nucleotides match TRBD2. The CDR3 totals 15 residues. The junction had 8 bases not matched to a gene; V was cut back by 4 bases and J by 2 bases. The germline V gene encodes CDR1 LNHDA and CDR2 SQIVND (reference sequence).

This chain uses TRBV29-1 with TRBJ2-2; D is ambiguous. Germline CDR1 SQVTM, CDR2 ANQGSEA. Trimming stripped 1 base from V and 3 bases from J, with 6 bases between. The CDR3 covers 13 residues. CDR3 sequence (DNA): TGCAGCGTTGAAGGCTCGGACACCGGGGAGCTGTTTTTT. This encodes CSVEGSDTGELFF.

The V call is TRBV7-3, the J call TRBJ2-1; D not resolved. The V gene lost 6 bases and the J gene lost 2 bases, with 14 bases spanning the gap. From germline, CDR1 is SGHTA and CDR2 FQGTGA. This CDR3 is built from 15 residues. CDR3 nucleotide sequence: TGTGCCAGCAGTCCGGGTGCTTTGCCCTACAATGAGCAGTTCTTC. Its protein product is CASSPGALPYNEQFF.

V is TRBV5-6 and J is TRBJ1-3; D unresolved. The germline CDR1 and CDR2 sequences are SGHDT and YYEEEE. This CDR3 has 16 residues. The V and J ends lost 0 bases and 0 bases respectively, with 10 bases between them. Here the CDR3 DNA reads TGTGCCAGCAGCTTGGGTGTACCGAGCTCTGGAAACACCATATATTTT. It yields the protein CASSLGVPSSGNTIYF.

This clone is a singleton in its sample. The chain links TRBV4-2 to TRBJ1-2; a weak D match, TRBD1 (5 bases). Germline-derived CDR1 and CDR2 are LGHNA and YNFKEQ. Trimming removed 1 base at V and 3 bases at J, with 21 bases between. The CDR3 has 18 residues. Written as DNA, the CDR3 is TGTGCCAGCAGCCAAGTTGAGCTAGGGGCAGGAGCATACTATGGCTACACCTTC. It encodes CASSQVELGAGAYYGYTF.

V is TRBV5-4 and J is TRBJ2-3, with D perhaps matching TRBD1 (6 bases). Between the trimmed V and J ends, which lost 0 bases and 2 bases, there was a span of 10 bases. This CDR3 spans 15 amino acids. Germline CDR1 reads SGHNT; CDR2 reads YYREEE (reference sequence). As DNA, the CDR3 is TGTGCCAGCAGCTTGGTAGGGGGTACCACAGATACGCAGTATTTT. Encoded protein: CASSLVGGTTDTQYF.

The chain joins TRBV2 to TRBJ2-5, with D maybe TRBD2 (6 bases). Germline V CDR1 and CDR2: SNHLY, FYNNEI. V was trimmed by 4 bases and J by 7 bases, leaving 19 bases between them. The CDR3 has 15 amino acids. The CDR3 sequence: CASSVELAPSGTQYF. The CDR3 region has the DNA TGTGCCAGCAGTGTAGAACTAGCCCCTAGTGGGACCCAGTACTTC.

The J gene is TRBJ2-3, the V gene TRBV5-1, with 8 bases that match TRBD1. The CDR3 runs to 17 residues. Germline V gene lookup returns CDR1 SGHRS and CDR2 YFSETQ. Trimming at V came to 6 bases and at J to 0 bases, leaving 12 bases not matched to a gene. The CDR3 coding sequence is TGCGCCAGCACCGCGACTCAGGGGGCCCCTAGCACAGATACGCAGTATTTT. It encodes CASTATQGAPSTDTQYF.